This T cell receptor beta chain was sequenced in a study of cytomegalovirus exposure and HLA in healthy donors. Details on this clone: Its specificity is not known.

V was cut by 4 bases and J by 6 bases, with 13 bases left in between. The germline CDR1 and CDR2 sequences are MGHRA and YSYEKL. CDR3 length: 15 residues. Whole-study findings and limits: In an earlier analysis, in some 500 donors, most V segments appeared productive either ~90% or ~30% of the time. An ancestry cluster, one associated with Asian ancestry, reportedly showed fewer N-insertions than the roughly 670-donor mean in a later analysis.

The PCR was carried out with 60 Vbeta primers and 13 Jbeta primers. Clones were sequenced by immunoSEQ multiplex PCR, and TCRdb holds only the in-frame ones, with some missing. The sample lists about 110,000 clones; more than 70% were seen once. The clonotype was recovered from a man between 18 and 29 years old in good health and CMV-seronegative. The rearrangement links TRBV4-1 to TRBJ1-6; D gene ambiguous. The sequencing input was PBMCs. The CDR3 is CASSPRALANSPLHF. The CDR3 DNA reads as TGCGCCAGCAGCCCGAGGGCTTTAGCTAATTCACCCCTCCACTTT.